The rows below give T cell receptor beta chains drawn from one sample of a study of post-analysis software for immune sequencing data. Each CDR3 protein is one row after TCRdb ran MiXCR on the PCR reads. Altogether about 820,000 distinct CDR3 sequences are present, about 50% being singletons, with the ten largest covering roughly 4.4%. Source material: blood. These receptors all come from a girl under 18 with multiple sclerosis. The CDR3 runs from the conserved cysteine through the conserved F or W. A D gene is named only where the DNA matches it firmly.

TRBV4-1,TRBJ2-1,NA,CASSQIGRLYNEQFF
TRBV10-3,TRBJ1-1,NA,CAISSPEMNTEAFF
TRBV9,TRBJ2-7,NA,CASSVRPGAYEQYF
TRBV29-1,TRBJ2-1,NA,CGERRGTNEQFF
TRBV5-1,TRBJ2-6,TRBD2,CASSFSGTSIGANVLTF
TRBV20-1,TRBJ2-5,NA,CSAKLLLLGFETQYF
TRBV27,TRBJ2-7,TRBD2,CASNLKAGSPYEQYF
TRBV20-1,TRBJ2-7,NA,CSARVTGASSYEQYF
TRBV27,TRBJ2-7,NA,CASSQRLDGSSYEQYF
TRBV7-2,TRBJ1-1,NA,CASSSWGTDTEAFF
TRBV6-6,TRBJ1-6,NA,CASSTGPTLHF
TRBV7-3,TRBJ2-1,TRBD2,CASSLRPSGAHEQFF
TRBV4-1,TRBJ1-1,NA,CASSQDYKAFF
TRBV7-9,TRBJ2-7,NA,CASSSDFGHEQYF
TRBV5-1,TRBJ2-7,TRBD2,CASSLGGSSGRSSYEQYF
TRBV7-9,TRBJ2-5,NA,CASSLSAVNQETQYF
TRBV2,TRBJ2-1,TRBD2,CASSYETSASYNEQFF
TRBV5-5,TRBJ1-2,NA,CASSLSGNYGYTF
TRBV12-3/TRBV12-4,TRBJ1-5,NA,CASRPPGSNQPQHF
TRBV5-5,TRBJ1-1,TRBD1,CASSFYRGNTEAFF
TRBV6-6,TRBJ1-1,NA,CASSYLSPGPNTEAFF
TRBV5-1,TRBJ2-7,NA,CASSGLTESYEQYF
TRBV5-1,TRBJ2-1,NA,CASRVSEENEQFF
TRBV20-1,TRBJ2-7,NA,CSAREEGLAYEQYF
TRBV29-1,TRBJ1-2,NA,CSVRTAVAGGYTF
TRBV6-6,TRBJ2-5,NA,CASSYWASQETQYF
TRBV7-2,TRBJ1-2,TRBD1,CASTLTSGQGDYGYTF
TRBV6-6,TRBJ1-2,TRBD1,CASTRGQGRGYTF
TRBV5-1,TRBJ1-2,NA,CASSSGDTTYGYTF
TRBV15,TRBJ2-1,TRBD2,CATSRDGGGALGEQFF
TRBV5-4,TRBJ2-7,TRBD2,CASSRLADNYEQYF
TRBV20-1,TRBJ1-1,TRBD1,CSARTRGKNTEAFF
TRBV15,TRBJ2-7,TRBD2,CATSRDQRTSGTPYEQYF
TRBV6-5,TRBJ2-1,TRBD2,CASSRTSGGIYNEQFF
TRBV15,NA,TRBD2,CATSRGSGANYEQYF
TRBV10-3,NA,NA,CAISESEWSIETQYF